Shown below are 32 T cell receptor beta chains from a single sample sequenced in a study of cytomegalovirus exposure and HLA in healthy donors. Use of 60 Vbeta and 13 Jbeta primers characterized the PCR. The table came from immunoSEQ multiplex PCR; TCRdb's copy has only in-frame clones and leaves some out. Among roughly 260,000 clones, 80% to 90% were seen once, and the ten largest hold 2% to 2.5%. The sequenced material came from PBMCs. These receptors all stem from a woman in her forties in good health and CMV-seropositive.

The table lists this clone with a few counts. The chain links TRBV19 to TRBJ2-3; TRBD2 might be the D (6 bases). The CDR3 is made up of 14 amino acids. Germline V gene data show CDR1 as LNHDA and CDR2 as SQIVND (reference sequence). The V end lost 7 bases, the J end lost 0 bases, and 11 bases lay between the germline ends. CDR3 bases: TGTGCCAGTACTCGGAGGGCCAGCACAGATACGCAGTATTTT. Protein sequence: CASTRRASTDTQYF.

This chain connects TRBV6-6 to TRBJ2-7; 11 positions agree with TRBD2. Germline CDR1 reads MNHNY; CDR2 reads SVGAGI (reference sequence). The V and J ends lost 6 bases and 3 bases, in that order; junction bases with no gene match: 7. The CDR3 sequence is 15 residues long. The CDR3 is CASRPTLAGVYEQYF. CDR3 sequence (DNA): TGTGCCAGCAGGCCTACACTAGCGGGAGTCTACGAGCAGTACTTC.

For the CDR3, the DNA is TGTGCCTGGAGTGTAAGTCTGTTTGGGAGGGGCAGGAACACTGAAGCTTTCTTT. Translated, it gives CAWSVSLFGRGRNTEAFF. The rearrangement links TRBV30 to TRBJ1-1, with TRBD1 as a possible D gene (5 bases). The CDR3 has 18 amino acids. V gave up 0 bases and J gave up 1 base, with 21 bases separating them. Germline loops: CDR1 GTSNPN, CDR2 SVGIG (reference sequence).

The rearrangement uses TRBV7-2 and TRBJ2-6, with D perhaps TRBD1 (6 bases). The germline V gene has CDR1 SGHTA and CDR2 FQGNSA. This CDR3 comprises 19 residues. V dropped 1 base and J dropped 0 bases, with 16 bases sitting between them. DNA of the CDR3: TGTGCCAGCAGCTTAGGGTGGGTCAGGGGAAGCTCTGGGGCCAACGTCCTGACTTTC. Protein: CASSLGWVRGSSGANVLTF.

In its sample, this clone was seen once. The CDR3 sequence: CASSLVGTGLTEAFF. CDR3 DNA: TGTGCCAGCAGCTTAGTTGGGACAGGCCTCACTGAAGCTTTCTTT. The chain links TRBV7-2 to TRBJ1-1; 8 bases are shared with TRBD1. CDR3 length equals 15 residues. The germline gives CDR1 SGHTA, CDR2 FQGNSA. The J segment lost 4 bases and the V segment lost 1 base, leaving 5 bases of the junction unmatched.

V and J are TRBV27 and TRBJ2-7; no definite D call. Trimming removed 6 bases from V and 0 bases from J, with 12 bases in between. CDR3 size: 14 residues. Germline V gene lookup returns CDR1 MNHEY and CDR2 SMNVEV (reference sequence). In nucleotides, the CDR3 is TGTGCCAGCAGCACTAACGTTGGCTCCTACGAGCAGTACTTC. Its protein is CASSTNVGSYEQYF.

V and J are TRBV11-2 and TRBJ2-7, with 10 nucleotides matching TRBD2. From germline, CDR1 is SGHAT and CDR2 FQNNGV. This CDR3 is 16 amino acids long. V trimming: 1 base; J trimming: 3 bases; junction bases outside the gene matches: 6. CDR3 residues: CASSLALAGVGYEQYF. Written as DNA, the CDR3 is TGTGCCAGCAGCTTAGCCCTAGCGGGAGTGGGCTACGAGCAGTACTTC.

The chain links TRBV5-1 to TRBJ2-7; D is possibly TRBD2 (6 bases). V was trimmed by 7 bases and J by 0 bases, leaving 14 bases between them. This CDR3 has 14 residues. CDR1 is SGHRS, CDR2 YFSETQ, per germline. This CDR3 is CASGRDGGSYEQYF. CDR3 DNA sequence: TGCGCCAGCGGTCGTGACGGGGGCTCCTACGAGCAGTACTTC.

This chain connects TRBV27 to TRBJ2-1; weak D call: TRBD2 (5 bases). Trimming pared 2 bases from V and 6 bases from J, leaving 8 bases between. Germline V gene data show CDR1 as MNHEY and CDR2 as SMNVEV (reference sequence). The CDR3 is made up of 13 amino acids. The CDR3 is CASSLVEGNEQFF. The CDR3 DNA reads TGTGCCAGCAGTTTAGTAGAGGGCAATGAGCAGTTCTTC.

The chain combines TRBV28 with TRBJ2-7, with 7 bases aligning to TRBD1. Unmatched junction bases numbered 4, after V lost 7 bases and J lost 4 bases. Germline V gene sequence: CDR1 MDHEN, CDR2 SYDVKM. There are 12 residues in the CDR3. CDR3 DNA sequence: TGTGCCAGCACTCCGGACAGGTACGAGCAGTACTTC. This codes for CASTPDRYEQYF.

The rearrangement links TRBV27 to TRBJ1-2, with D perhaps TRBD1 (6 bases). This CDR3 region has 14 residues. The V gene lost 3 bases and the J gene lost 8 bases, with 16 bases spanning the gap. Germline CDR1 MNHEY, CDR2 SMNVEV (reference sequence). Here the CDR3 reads CASSFEPRGEGYTF. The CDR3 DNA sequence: TGTGCCAGCAGTTTTGAACCCAGGGGCGAGGGCTACACCTTC.

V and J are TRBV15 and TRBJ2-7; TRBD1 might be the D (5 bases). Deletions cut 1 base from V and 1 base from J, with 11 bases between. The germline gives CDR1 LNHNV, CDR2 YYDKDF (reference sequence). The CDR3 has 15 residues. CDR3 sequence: CATSRVAGQSYEQYF. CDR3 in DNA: TGTGCCACCAGCAGAGTGGCAGGGCAATCCTACGAGCAGTACTTC.

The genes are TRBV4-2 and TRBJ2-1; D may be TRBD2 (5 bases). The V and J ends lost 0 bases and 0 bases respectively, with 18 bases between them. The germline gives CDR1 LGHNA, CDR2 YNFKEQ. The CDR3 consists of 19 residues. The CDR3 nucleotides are TGTGCCAGCAGCCAAGAAGGTGGGAGCCCCTCGAGCTCCTACAATGAGCAGTTCTTC. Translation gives CASSQEGGSPSSSYNEQFF.

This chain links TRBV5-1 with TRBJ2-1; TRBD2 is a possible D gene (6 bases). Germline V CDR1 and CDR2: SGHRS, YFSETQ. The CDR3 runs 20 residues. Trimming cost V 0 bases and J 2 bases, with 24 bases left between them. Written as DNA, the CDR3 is TGCGCCAGCAGCTTGGCACGGCTCGGAACCGGCGGGACCACCTACAATGAGCAGTTCTTC. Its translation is CASSLARLGTGGTTYNEQFF.

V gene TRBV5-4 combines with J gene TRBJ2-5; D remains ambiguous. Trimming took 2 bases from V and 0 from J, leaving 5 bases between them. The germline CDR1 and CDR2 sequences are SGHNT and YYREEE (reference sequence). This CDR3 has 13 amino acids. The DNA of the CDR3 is TGTGCCAGCAGCTTCTTGTACCAAGAGACCCAGTACTTC. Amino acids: CASSFLYQETQYF. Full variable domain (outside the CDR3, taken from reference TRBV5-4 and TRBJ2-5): ETGVTQSPTHLIKTRGQQVTLRCSSQSGHNTVSWYQQALGQGPQFIFQYYREEENGRGNFPPRFSGLQFPNYSSELNVNALELDDSALYLCASSFLYQETQYFGPGTRLLVL.

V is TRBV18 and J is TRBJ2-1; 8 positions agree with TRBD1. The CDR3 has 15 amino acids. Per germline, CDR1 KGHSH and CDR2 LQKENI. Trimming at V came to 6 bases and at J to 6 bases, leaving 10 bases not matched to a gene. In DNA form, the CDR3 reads TGTGCCAGCTCCCGGGCCGGACAGGGAAGCAATGAGCAGTTCTTC. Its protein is CASSRAGQGSNEQFF. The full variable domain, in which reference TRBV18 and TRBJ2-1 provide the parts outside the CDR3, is NAGVMQNPRHLVRRRGQEARLRCSPMKGHSHVYWYRQLPEEGLKFMVYLQKENIIDESGMPKERFSAEFPKEGPSILRIQQVVRGDSAAYFCASSRAGQGSNEQFFGPGTRLTVL.

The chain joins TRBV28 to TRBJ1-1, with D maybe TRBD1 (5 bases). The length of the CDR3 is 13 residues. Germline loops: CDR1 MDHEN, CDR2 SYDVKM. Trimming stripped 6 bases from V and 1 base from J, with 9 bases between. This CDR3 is CASSLGGNTEAFF. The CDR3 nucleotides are TGTGCCAGCAGCCTCGGGGGGAACACTGAAGCTTTCTTT.

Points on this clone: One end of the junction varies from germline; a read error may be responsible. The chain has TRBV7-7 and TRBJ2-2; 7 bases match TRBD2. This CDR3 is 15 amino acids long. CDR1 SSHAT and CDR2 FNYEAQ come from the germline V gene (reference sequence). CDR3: CASSPGLSNTGELFF. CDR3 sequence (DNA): TGTGCTAGCAGCCCGGGACTATCCAACACCGGGGAGCTGTTTTTT.

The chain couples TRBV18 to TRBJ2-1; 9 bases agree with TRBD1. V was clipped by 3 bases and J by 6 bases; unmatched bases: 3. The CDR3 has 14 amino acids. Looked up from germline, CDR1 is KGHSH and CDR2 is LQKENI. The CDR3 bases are TGTGCCAGCTCACCGGTGACAGGGGGCAATGAGCAGTTCTTC. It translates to CASSPVTGGNEQFF.

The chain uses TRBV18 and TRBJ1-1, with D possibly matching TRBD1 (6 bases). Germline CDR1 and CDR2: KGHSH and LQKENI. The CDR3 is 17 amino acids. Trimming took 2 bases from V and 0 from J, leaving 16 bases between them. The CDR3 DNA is TGTGCCAGCTCACCAAAAGGATGGACAGCTTTGAACACTGAAGCTTTCTTT. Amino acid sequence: CASSPKGWTALNTEAFF.

The CDR3: CASSSWAGPDGGQFF. The CDR3 DNA reads as TGTGCCAGCAGCTCCTGGGCGGGACCTGACGGGGGGCAGTTCTTC. The rearrangement joins TRBV13 to TRBJ2-1; D possibly corresponds to TRBD2 (6 bases). Germline V gene data show CDR1 as PRHDT and CDR2 as FYEKMQ (reference sequence). The CDR3 is 15 amino acids. The V end lost 4 bases, the J end lost 12 bases, and 22 bases lay between the germline ends. Full variable domain (missing parts from reference TRBV13 and TRBJ2-1): AAGVIQSPRHLIKEKRETATLKCYPIPRHDTVYWYQQGPGQDPQFLISFYEKMQSDKGSIPDRFSAQQFSDYHSELNMSSLELGDSALYFCASSSWAGPDGGQFFGPGTRLTVL.

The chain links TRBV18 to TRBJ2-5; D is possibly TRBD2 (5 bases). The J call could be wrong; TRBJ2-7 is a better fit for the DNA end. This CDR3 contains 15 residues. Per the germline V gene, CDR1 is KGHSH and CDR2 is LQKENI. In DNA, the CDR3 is TGTGCCAGCTCACTCGGACGGGGAGATAGGTACGAGCAGTACTTC. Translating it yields CASSLGRGDRYEQYF.

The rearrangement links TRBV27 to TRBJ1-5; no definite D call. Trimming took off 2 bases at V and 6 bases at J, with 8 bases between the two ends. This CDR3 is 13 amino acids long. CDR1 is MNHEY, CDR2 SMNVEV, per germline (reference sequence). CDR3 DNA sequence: TGTGCCAGCAGTTTACAACGGGGTCAGCCCCAGCATTTT. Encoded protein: CASSLQRGQPQHF.

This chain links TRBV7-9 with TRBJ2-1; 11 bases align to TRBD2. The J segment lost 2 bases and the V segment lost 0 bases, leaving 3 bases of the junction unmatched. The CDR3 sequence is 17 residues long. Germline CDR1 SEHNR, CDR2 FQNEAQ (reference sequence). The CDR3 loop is CASSLATLAGAYNEQFF. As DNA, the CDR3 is TGTGCCAGCAGCTTAGCGACACTAGCGGGAGCCTACAATGAGCAGTTCTTC. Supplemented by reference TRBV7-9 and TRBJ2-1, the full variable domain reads DTGVSQNPRHKITKRGQNVTFRCDPISEHNRLYWYRQTLGQGPEFLTYFQNEAQLEKSRLLSDRFSAERPKGSFSTLEIQRTEQGDSAMYLCASSLATLAGAYNEQFFGPGTRLTVL.

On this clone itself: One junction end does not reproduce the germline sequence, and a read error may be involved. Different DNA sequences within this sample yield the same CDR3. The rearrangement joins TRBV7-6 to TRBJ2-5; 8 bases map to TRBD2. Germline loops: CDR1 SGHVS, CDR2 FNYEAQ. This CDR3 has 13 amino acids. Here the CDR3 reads CASSPGLDGTQYF. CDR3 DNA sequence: TGTGCTAGCAGCCCGGGACTAGATGGGACCCAGTACTTC.

The CDR3 here is CASKTREGSGNTIYF. Written as DNA, the CDR3 is TGTGCCAGTAAGACGAGGGAAGGCTCTGGAAACACCATATATTTT. The chain combines TRBV19 with TRBJ1-3, with D uncertain. The CDR3 totals 15 residues. Trimming cost V 7 bases and J 0 bases, with 13 bases left between them. Germline V gene sequence: CDR1 LNHDA, CDR2 SQIVND (reference sequence).

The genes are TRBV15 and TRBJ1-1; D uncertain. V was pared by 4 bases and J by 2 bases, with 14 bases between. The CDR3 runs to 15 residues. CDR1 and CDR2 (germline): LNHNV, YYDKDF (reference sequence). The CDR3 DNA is TGTGCCACCAGCAAGGAGGAGCCCTCCAACACTGAAGCTTTCTTT. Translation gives CATSKEEPSNTEAFF. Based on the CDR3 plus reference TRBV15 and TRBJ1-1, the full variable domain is DAMVIQNPRYQVTQFGKPVTLSCSQTLNHNVMYWYQQKSSQAPKLLFHYYDKDFNNEADTPDNFQSRRPNTSFCFLDIRSPGLGDTAMYLCATSKEEPSNTEAFFGQGTRLTVV.

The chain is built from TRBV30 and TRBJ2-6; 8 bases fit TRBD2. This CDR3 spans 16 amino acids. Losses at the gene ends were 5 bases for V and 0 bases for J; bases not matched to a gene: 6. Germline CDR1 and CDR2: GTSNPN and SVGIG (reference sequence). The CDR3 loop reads CAWALAGYSGANVLTF. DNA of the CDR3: TGTGCCTGGGCCTTAGCGGGGTACTCTGGGGCCAACGTCCTGACTTTC.

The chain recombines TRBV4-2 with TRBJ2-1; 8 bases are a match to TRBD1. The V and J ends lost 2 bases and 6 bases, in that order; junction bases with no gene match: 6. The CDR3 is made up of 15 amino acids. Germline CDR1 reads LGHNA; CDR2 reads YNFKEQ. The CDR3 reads CASSQTRDRSNEQFF. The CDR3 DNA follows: TGTGCCAGCAGCCAAACGAGGGACAGGAGCAATGAGCAGTTCTTC.

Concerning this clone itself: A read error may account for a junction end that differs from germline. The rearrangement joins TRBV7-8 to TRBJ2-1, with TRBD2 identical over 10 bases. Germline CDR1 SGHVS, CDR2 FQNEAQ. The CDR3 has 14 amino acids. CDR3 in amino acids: CASSVAGGGNEQFF. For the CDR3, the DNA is TGTGCCAGCAGCGTAGCGGGAGGTGGCAATGAGCAGTTCTTC.

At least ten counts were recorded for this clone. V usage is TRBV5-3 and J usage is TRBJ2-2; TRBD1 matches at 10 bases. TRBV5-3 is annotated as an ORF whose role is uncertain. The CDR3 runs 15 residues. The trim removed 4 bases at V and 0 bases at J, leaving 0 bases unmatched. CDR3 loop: CARSGQGANTGELFF. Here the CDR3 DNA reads TGTGCCAGAAGCGGACAGGGGGCGAACACCGGGGAGCTGTTTTTT.

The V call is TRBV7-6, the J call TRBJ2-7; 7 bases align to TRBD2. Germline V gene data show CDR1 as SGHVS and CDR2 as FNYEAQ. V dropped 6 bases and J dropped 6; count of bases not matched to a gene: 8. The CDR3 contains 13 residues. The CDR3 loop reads CASRGIGTTEQYF. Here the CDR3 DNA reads TGTGCCAGCAGAGGGATCGGGACTACCGAGCAGTACTTC.